Below are 24 T cell receptor beta chains sequenced from a single sample in a study of T-cell reconstitution after alpha-beta-depleted transplantation in children. Construction of the TCRbeta library involved unique molecular identifiers. MiXCR, applied by TCRdb to the PCR reads, yields one record per CDR3 protein. Counted here are over 150,000 distinct CDR3 sequences, 5.5% to 7% occurring once; the ten biggest clones make up 5.5%. This specimen consisted of PBMCs, obtained before TCRalphabeta/CD19-depleted stem cell transplant. The receptors here all came from a boy aged 2 to 10 with acute lymphoblastic leukemia, due to receive a stem cell transplant.

This clonotype was seen repeatedly, ten times or more. This chain joins TRBV9 and TRBJ2-3; D gene ambiguous. The CDR3 loop spans 18 amino acids. The V and J ends lost 0 bases and 4 bases respectively, with 21 bases between them. Germline V lookup: CDR1 SGDLS, CDR2 YYNGEE. The CDR3 coding sequence is TGTGCCAGCAGCGTAGCGGCAGGTTTTCAGCACGGCGCAGATACGCAGTATTTT. This codes for CASSVAAGFQHGADTQYF.

The rearrangement links TRBV6-5 to TRBJ2-5, with D uncertain. Germline assignment: CDR1 MNHEY and CDR2 SVGAGI. The CDR3 totals 12 residues. Trimming removed 0 bases from V and 4 bases from J, with 3 bases in between. CDR3 region: CASSYSRETQYF. Written as DNA, the CDR3 is TGTGCCAGCAGTTACTCCCGAGAGACCCAGTACTTC.

This clonotype was seen at least ten times. The chain couples TRBV11-2 to TRBJ2-2; 8 positions agree with TRBD2. CDR1 is SGHAT, CDR2 FQNNGV, per germline. The CDR3 runs 18 residues. The V segment lost 0 bases and the J segment 5 bases; nucleotides outside the gene matches: 11. The CDR3 region is CASSLEAGEHRGTGELFF. In DNA form, the CDR3 reads TGTGCCAGCAGCTTAGAAGCGGGGGAACACCGGGGGACCGGGGAGCTGTTTTTT.

This clonotype has at least ten counts. The chain combines TRBV6-1 with TRBJ1-1; D is uncertain. Germline CDR1 reads MNHNS; CDR2 reads SASEGT. V was cut by 6 bases and J by 10 bases, with 18 bases left in between. The length of the CDR3 is 13 residues. The DNA for the CDR3 is TGTGCCAGCAGGAAATCCGGGCCATCTCTAGCTTTCTTT. Translation: CASRKSGPSLAFF.

This clonotype came up a few times. The genes are TRBV27 and TRBJ2-7, with D perhaps TRBD1 (5 bases). The V gene lost 4 bases and the J gene lost 2 bases, with 9 bases spanning the gap. The CDR3 has 13 residues. Germline CDR1 is MNHEY and CDR2 is SMNVEV (reference sequence). CDR3 region: CASSSDRTYEQYF. The CDR3 DNA reads TGTGCCAGCAGTTCTGACAGAACCTACGAGCAGTACTTC.

Many counts were recorded for this clonotype. The rearrangement uses TRBV7-9 and TRBJ1-4, with D unclear. The CDR3 length is 14 residues. V was pared by 1 base and J by 3 bases, with 6 bases between. The germline V gene encodes CDR1 SEHNR and CDR2 FQNEAQ (reference sequence). In nucleotides, the CDR3 is TGTGCCAGCAGCTTAGTTCCATCTAATGAAAAACTGTTTTTT. It translates to CASSLVPSNEKLFF.

This clonotype was found many times. V gene TRBV24-1 combines with J gene TRBJ2-1, with D possibly TRBD2 on 6 matching bases. The V gene lost 3 bases and the J gene lost 7 bases, with 9 bases spanning the gap. CDR1 is KGHDR, CDR2 SFDVKD, per germline. The CDR3 is 13 residues long. This CDR3 is CATSDRGGNEQFF. CDR3 DNA: TGTGCCACCAGTGATCGTGGGGGGAATGAGCAGTTCTTC.

This chain uses TRBV29-1 with TRBJ2-5; 7 bases map to TRBD2. The ends lost 4 bases at V and 1 base at J; junction bases unmatched: 18. The CDR3 loop spans 18 amino acids. Germline V gene lookup returns CDR1 SQVTM and CDR2 ANQGSEA. The CDR3 DNA reads as TGCAGCGTTGGGGCCTTGTTTCTGGGCGGGGGTTTCCAAGAGACCCAGTACTTC. Translated: CSVGALFLGGGFQETQYF.

This clonotype was seen many times. V gene TRBV28 combines with J gene TRBJ1-4, with D possibly TRBD1 on 6 matching bases. This CDR3 comprises 14 residues. The germline CDR1 and CDR2 sequences are MDHEN and SYDVKM. V lost 3 bases, J lost 6 bases, and 11 bases lay in between. The CDR3 DNA is TGTGCCAGCAGTTTTTCAGGGGTAGATGAAAAACTGTTTTTT. Its translation: CASSFSGVDEKLFF.

The table lists this clonotype with many counts. The genes are TRBV7-2 and TRBJ2-5, with D unresolved. V lost 3 bases and J lost 5, with 7 bases in between. The CDR3 contains 12 residues. Germline CDR1 SGHTA, CDR2 FQGNSA. The CDR3: CASSLLTETQYF. The CDR3 DNA follows: TGTGCCAGCAGCTTGTTGACGGAGACCCAGTACTTC.

This clonotype was seen many times. The chain combines TRBV5-5 with TRBJ2-5, with D unresolved. The germline V gene encodes CDR1 SGHKS and CDR2 YYEKEE (reference sequence). V was clipped by 0 bases and J by 3 bases, with 15 bases between them. This CDR3 has 16 residues. CDR3 sequence: CASSLELGSAKETQYF. The CDR3 region has the DNA TGTGCCAGCAGCTTGGAGTTGGGTTCAGCCAAAGAGACCCAGTACTTC. Combining the CDR3 with reference TRBV5-5 and TRBJ2-5 gives the whole variable domain DAGVTQSPTHLIKTRGQQVTLRCSPISGHKSVSWYQQVLGQGPQFIFQYYEKEERGRGNFPDRFSARQFPNYSSELNVNALLLGDSALYLCASSLELGSAKETQYFGPGTRLLVL.

This clonotype showed up many times. The chain recombines TRBV25-1 with TRBJ2-1; 7 nucleotides align to TRBD1. The CDR3 covers 12 residues. V gave up 6 bases and J gave up 8 bases; unmatched junction bases: 4. Per germline, CDR1 MGHDK and CDR2 SYGVNS. DNA for the CDR3: TGTGCCAGCAGCCACAGGGGCGATGAGCAGTTCTTC. It encodes CASSHRGDEQFF.

This clonotype was counted a few times. V usage is TRBV5-1 and J usage is TRBJ2-3, with D hard to call. Germline-derived CDR1 and CDR2 are SGHRS and YFSETQ. V shed 4 bases and J shed 3 bases, with 15 bases lying between them. The CDR3 contains 15 residues. The CDR3 here is CASSQKGQETDTQYF. In nucleotides, the CDR3 is TGCGCCAGCAGCCAAAAAGGGCAGGAGACAGATACGCAGTATTTT.

This clonotype showed up just a few times. The J gene is TRBJ2-7, the V gene TRBV20-1; perhaps TRBD2 as D (5 bases). Germline V lookup: CDR1 DFQATT, CDR2 SNEGSKA (reference sequence). V lost 1 base, J lost 0 bases, and 7 bases lay in between. The CDR3 totals 13 residues. The CDR3 is CSARGTVSYEQYF. The DNA for the CDR3 is TGCAGTGCTAGAGGGACTGTCTCCTACGAGCAGTACTTC.

This clonotype has a count of ten or more. The V and J genes are TRBV6-6 and TRBJ2-5, with 9 positions matching TRBD1. The CDR3 consists of 13 residues. Germline V gene lookup returns CDR1 MNHNY and CDR2 SVGAGI (reference sequence). Germline trimming cut 6 bases from V and 3 bases from J; bases unmatched to any gene: 2. DNA for the CDR3: TGTGCCAGCAGCCGGACAGGGGAAGAGACCCAGTACTTC. As protein: CASSRTGEETQYF.

This clonotype was recorded a few times. The chain joins TRBV6-2 or TRBV6-3 to TRBJ1-1; D unclear. CDR3 size: 11 residues. Germline V gives CDR1 MNHEY, CDR2 SVGEGT. Trimming removed 6 bases from V and 4 bases from J, with 6 bases in between. As DNA, the CDR3 is TGTGCCAGCAGCCACTCCACTGAAGCTTTCTTT. Amino acids: CASSHSTEAFF.

The genes are TRBV7-9 and TRBJ2-3, with 9 bases fitting TRBD1. J gave up 8 bases and V 4 bases, and 10 bases lay outside the gene matches. The CDR3 has 15 amino acids. From germline, CDR1 is SEHNR and CDR2 FQNEAQ (reference sequence). Written as DNA, the CDR3 is TGTGCCAGCAGCTCGGACAGGGGTGGACCGGGTACGCAGTATTTT. Its translation: CASSSDRGGPGTQYF.

This clonotype was seen at least ten times. The chain joins TRBV9 to TRBJ2-7; D gene uncertain. Trimming cost V 0 bases and J 1 base, with 8 bases left between them. Germline values: CDR1 SGDLS, CDR2 YYNGEE. The CDR3 extends over 14 amino acids. DNA for the CDR3: TGTGCCAGCAGCGTAGAGATGGATTCCTACGAGCAGTACTTC. Translation gives CASSVEMDSYEQYF. Full variable domain (remainder filled in from reference TRBV9 and TRBJ2-7): DSGVTQTPKHLITATGQRVTLRCSPRSGDLSVYWYQQSLDQGLQFLIQYYNGEERAKGNILERFSAQQFPDLHSELNLSSLELGDSALYFCASSVEMDSYEQYFGPGTRLTVT.

This clonotype was seen more than once but under ten times. This sequence may be a read error, since a much larger clone differs from it by one base. J is TRBJ2-7 and V is TRBV6-6; TRBD1 might be the D (6 bases). Deletions cut 4 bases from V and 2 bases from J, with 6 bases between. This CDR3 has 12 residues. Germline values: CDR1 MNHNY, CDR2 SVGAGI (reference sequence). Written as DNA, the CDR3 is TGTGCCAGCAGTTGGGACACCTACGAGCAGTACTTC. Encoded protein: CASSWDTYEQYF.

This clonotype was seen many times. The CDR3 protein is CASSLGGTLNTEAFF. CDR3 in DNA: TGTGCCAGCAGCTTAGGAGGAACGTTGAACACTGAAGCTTTCTTT. The chain couples TRBV7-6 to TRBJ1-1; D is unclear. Trimming shortened V by 1 base and J by 0 bases, and 9 bases separated the two germline ends. Germline CDR1 SGHVS, CDR2 FNYEAQ. This CDR3 is built from 15 residues.

This clonotype was found many times. J is TRBJ2-1 and V is TRBV28; D gene unclear. The CDR3 length is 14 residues. The germline V gene has CDR1 MDHEN and CDR2 SYDVKM. V was shortened by 3 bases and J by 1 base, with 7 bases between the two germline ends. CDR3 protein: CASSFPISYNEQFF. In DNA, the CDR3 is TGTGCCAGCAGTTTCCCCATTTCCTACAATGAGCAGTTCTTC.

A single count supports this clonotype. Possible read error: a much larger clone is one base away. As the CDR3 is not closed by the conserved phenylalanine or tryptophan, this likely results from a read error. This chain's CDR3 is CASSDSTGGGYTC. In nucleotides, the CDR3 is TGTGCCAGCAGTGACTCGACAGGGGGCGGCTACACCTGC. The rearrangement links TRBV6-4 to TRBJ1-2; 10 nucleotides agree with TRBD1. J was trimmed by 8 bases and V by 0 bases; bases with no gene match: 0. The V gene's germline CDR1 is MRHNA and CDR2 SNTAGT. The CDR3 extends over 13 amino acids.

This clonotype came up many times. The chain joins TRBV3-1 to TRBJ2-3; the D is unclear. Germline assignment: CDR1 LGHDT and CDR2 YNNKEL (reference sequence). The germline V and J ends were trimmed by 0 bases and 8 bases, with 0 bases remaining between them. The CDR3 totals 10 residues. The CDR3 spells CASSQDTQYF. CDR3 in DNA: TGTGCCAGCAGCCAAGATACGCAGTATTTT.

At least ten counts were recorded for this clonotype. V usage is TRBV28 and J usage is TRBJ2-5; TRBD2 is a possible D gene (5 bases). This CDR3 spans 16 amino acids. V lost 1 base to trimming and J lost 10 bases, with 22 bases between them. Germline V gene sequence: CDR1 MDHEN, CDR2 SYDVKM. CDR3 bases: TGTGCCAGCAGTTTATTTGGCAGCTCCTTAAACGAGGGCCAGTACTTC. Protein product: CASSLFGSSLNEGQYF.